This entry is about one T cell receptor beta chain. Researchers grouped second doses given at about 4 or about 12 weeks into one pool. Sequenced by immunoSEQ multiplex PCR; TCRdb stores in-frame clones only, minus some. Of 65,000 to 100,000 clones listed, approximately 90% are singletons. This specimen belongs to a study of T cell responses to AZD1222 COVID-19 vaccine. CDR3 length: 14 amino acids. The V end was cut by 5 bases, the J end by 1 base, with 9 bases between. Germline V lookup: CDR1 SGHRS, CDR2 YFSETQ. The chain recombines TRBV5-1 with TRBJ2-2, with D possibly matching TRBD1 (6 bases). This material consisted of peripheral blood, taken 28 days after the second AZD1222 dose. This TCR derives from an adult who received the AZD1222 COVID-19 vaccine. CDR3 coding DNA: TGCGCCAGCAGAAGGGGACAGAACACCGGGGAGCTGTTTTTT. It specifies CASRRGQNTGELFF. Drawing the rest from reference TRBV5-1 and TRBJ2-2, the complete variable domain is KAGVTQTPRYLIKTRGQQVTLSCSPISGHRSVSWYQQTPGQGLQFLFEYFSETQRNKGNFPGRFSGRQFSNSRSEMNVSTLELGDSALYLCASRRGQNTGELFFGEGSRLTVL.